These T cell receptor beta chains were read from a single sample in a study of blood T cell repertoires in COVID-19. Assay used: immunoSEQ multiplex PCR; TCRdb lists only in-frame clones, some missing. The sample contains roughly 400,000 clones, about 89% of which appear only once. Sequenced input: peripheral blood. All receptors come from a woman aged 55-69 years with COVID-19, enrolled during active disease. CDR3s include the opening cysteine and the closing phenylalanine or tryptophan. D genes are given only for firm matches. Where a row states a size, it is once, few, many or the class of an expanded clone; other rows omit it.

clone size	CDR3 length	J gene	D gene	V gene	CDR3 protein	CDR3 DNA
.	14	TRBJ2-7	TRBD2	TRBV5-1	CASSDSGGSYEQYF	TGCGCCAGCAGCGATTCGGGGGGCTCCTACGAGCAGTACTTC
.	14	TRBJ1-4	TRBD1	TRBV19	CASSSSGTGGKLFF	TGTGCCAGTAGTAGCTCCGGGACAGGGGGAAAACTGTTTTTT
.	16	TRBJ2-3	.	TRBV9	CASSVEGQRTTDTQYF	TGTGCCAGCAGCGTAGAAGGCCAGCGGACCACAGATACGCAGTATTTT
.	14	TRBJ1-1	TRBD1	TRBV18	CASSPQDRVTEAFF	TGTGCCAGCTCACCACAAGACAGGGTAACTGAAGCTTTCTTT
.	12	TRBJ1-2	TRBD1	TRBV30	CAWIGTGGGYTF	TGTGCCTGGATTGGAACAGGGGGAGGCTACACCTTC
.	18	TRBJ2-1	TRBD2	TRBV5-1	CASSGIPRAGGLLNEQFF	TGCGCCAGCAGCGGGATACCTCGAGCGGGGGGCCTGCTAAATGAGCAGTTCTTC
.	18	TRBJ1-3	TRBD1	TRBV10-1	CASRKGGDRQMTGNTIYF	TGCGCCAGCAGGAAGGGGGGGGACAGGCAAATGACTGGAAACACCATATATTTT
.	15	TRBJ2-7	.	TRBV6-6	CASRRDDRSSYEQYF	TGTGCCAGCAGAAGGGACGACAGGAGCTCCTACGAGCAGTACTTC
.	14	TRBJ2-3	.	TRBV7-3	CASSLRSGQDTQYF	TGTGCCAGCAGCTTACGTTCGGGACAAGATACGCAGTATTTT
.	19	TRBJ2-1	TRBD1	TRBV28	CASSSLKNRDRGSYNEQFF	TGTGCCAGCAGTTCACTCAAAAACCGGGACAGGGGCTCATACAATGAGCAGTTCTTC
.	17	TRBJ1-6	.	TRBV5-1	CASSLEGQGGVTSPLHF	TGCGCCAGCAGCTTGGAGGGGCAGGGCGGTGTTACTTCACCCCTCCACTTT
.	17	TRBJ2-3	TRBD2	TRBV11-2	CASSSGGSGAITDTQYF	TGTGCCAGCAGCTCTGGAGGTAGCGGGGCGATCACAGATACGCAGTATTTT
.	17	TRBJ2-2	.	TRBV7-2	CASSFFLAGRYTGELFF	TGTGCCAGCAGCTTTTTCCTGGCGGGGAGATACACCGGGGAGCTGTTTTTT
.	13	TRBJ1-1	.	TRBV6-5	CASTRRVEPEAFF	TGTGCCAGCACCCGGAGAGTAGAGCCTGAAGCTTTCTTT
.	14	TRBJ2-5	TRBD1	TRBV14	CASGEGQAIETQYF	TGTGCCAGCGGAGAGGGACAGGCAATTGAGACCCAGTACTTC
.	15	TRBJ2-3	TRBD2	TRBV28	CASRGTSGGTDTQYF	TGTGCCAGCAGGGGGACTAGCGGGGGCACAGATACGCAGTATTTT
.	15	TRBJ2-7	TRBD1	TRBV25-1	CASSEYYRTGLEQYF	TGTGCCAGCAGTGAATATTATAGGACAGGGCTGGAGCAGTACTTC
.	15	TRBJ2-2	TRBD2	TRBV7-6	CASSFGGAPTGELFF	TGTGCCAGCAGCTTCGGGGGGGCGCCGACCGGGGAGCTGTTTTTT
.	16	TRBJ2-7	.	TRBV19	CASSIRGHPSSYEQYF	TGTGCCAGTAGTATTCGAGGACACCCGAGCTCCTACGAGCAGTACTTC
once	15	TRBJ1-1	.	TRBV11-2	CASSFHGTGGTEAFF	TGTGCCAGCAGCTTTCACGGAACCGGGGGAACTGAAGCTTTCTTT
.	16	TRBJ1-3	TRBD1	TRBV5-1	CASSSTGGLAGNTIYF	TGCGCCAGCAGCTCTACAGGGGGCCTAGCTGGAAACACCATATATTTT
.	15	TRBJ1-2	TRBD1	TRBV5-1	CASSLVGQGEGGYTF	TGCGCCAGCAGCTTGGTTGGACAGGGAGAGGGGGGCTACACCTTC
.	16	TRBJ1-3	TRBD1	TRBV19	CASSIYSGTAGNTIYF	TGTGCCAGTAGTATTTACTCCGGGACAGCTGGAAACACCATATATTTT
.	12	TRBJ2-3	.	TRBV7-8	CASSPLGDTQYF	TGTGCCAGCAGCCCCCTCGGGGATACGCAGTATTTT
once	13	TRBJ1-5	.	TRBV5-1	CASSLSGDQPQHF	TGCGCCAGCAGCTTGTCGGGAGATCAGCCCCAGCATTTT
.	15	TRBJ1-3	.	TRBV27	CASSSDGSSGNTIYF	TGTGCCAGCAGTTCGGACGGGAGCTCTGGAAACACCATATATTTT
.	15	TRBJ2-4	TRBD1	TRBV9	CASSSHGTGANIQYF	TGTGCCAGCAGCTCCCATGGAACAGGGGCAAACATTCAGTACTTC
.	14	TRBJ2-5	.	TRBV11-1	CASSSSGEGGTQYF	TGTGCCAGCAGCTCCTCCGGTGAGGGTGGGACCCAGTACTTC
.	14	TRBJ1-3	TRBD1	TRBV2	CASKDRGSGNTIYF	TGTGCCAGCAAGGACAGGGGCAGTGGAAACACCATATATTTT
once	14	TRBJ2-5	.	TRBV7-9	CASSEDREQETQYF	TGTGCCAGCAGCGAGGACAGAGAACAAGAGACCCAGTACTTC
once	15	TRBJ2-5	TRBD2	TRBV5-1	CASSLRGGQEETQYF	TGCGCCAGCAGCCTTCGGGGGGGCCAAGAAGAGACCCAGTACTTC
.	14	TRBJ2-7	.	TRBV19	CASAGRGQGYEQYF	TGTGCCAGTGCAGGGCGGGGGCAGGGCTACGAGCAGTACTTC